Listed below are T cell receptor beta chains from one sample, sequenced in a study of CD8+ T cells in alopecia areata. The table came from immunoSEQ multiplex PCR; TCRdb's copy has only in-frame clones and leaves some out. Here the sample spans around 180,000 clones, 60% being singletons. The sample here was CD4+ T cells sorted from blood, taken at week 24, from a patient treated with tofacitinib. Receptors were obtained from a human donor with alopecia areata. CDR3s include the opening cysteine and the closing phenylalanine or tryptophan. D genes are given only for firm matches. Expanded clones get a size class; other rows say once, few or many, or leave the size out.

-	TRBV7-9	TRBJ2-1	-	CASSFRQGTDEQFF	TGTGCCAGCAGCTTTAGACAAGGGACGGATGAGCAGTTCTTC
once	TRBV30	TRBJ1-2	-	CAWKDNYGYTF	TGTGCCTGGAAGGATAACTATGGCTACACCTTC
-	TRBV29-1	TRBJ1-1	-	CSVHLRVNTEAFF	TGCAGCGTTCACCTCAGGGTGAACACTGAAGCTTTCTTT
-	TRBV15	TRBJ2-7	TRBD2	CATSRGLAGGSYEQYF	TGTGCCACCAGCAGAGGATTAGCGGGGGGATCCTACGAGCAGTACTTC
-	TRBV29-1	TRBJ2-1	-	CSVEKGAGNEQFF	TGCAGCGTTGAGAAAGGGGCTGGCAATGAGCAGTTCTTC
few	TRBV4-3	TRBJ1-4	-	CASSPRGTDSRMNEKLFF	TGCGCCAGCAGCCCTAGAGGGACGGATAGCCGAATGAATGAAAAACTGTTTTTT
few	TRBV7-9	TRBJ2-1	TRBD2	CASSSPGLTYNEQFF	TGTGCCAGCAGCTCACCGGGACTAACCTACAATGAGCAGTTCTTC
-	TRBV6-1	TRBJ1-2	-	CASSGLLGYTF	TGTGCCAGCAGTGGTCTATTAGGCTACACCTTC
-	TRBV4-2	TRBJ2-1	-	CASSQDRNEQFF	TGTGCCAGCAGCCAAGATCGGAATGAGCAGTTCTTC
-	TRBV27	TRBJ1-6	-	CASSLSEGIASPLHF	TGTGCCAGCAGTTTATCAGAGGGCATAGCTTCACCCCTCCACTTT
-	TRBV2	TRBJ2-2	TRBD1	CARGTVNTGELFF	TGTGCCAGGGGGACAGTGAACACCGGGGAGCTGTTTTTT
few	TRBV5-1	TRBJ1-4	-	CASSSSGSGEKLFF	TGCGCCAGCAGCTCTTCAGGAAGTGGCGAAAAACTGTTTTTT
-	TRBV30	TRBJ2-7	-	CAWKQGSYEQYF	TGTGCCTGGAAGCAGGGGTCCTACGAGCAGTACTTC
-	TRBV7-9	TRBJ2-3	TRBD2	CASNPLAGAAGTQYF	TGTGCCAGCAACCCCTTAGCGGGGGCGGCCGGTACGCAGTATTTT
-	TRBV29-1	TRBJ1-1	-	CSVVMGIMNTEAFF	TGCAGCGTTGTCATGGGAATCATGAACACTGAAGCTTTCTTT
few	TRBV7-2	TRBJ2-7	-	CASSLDREGEQYF	TGTGCCAGCAGCTTAGACAGGGAGGGCGAGCAGTACTTC
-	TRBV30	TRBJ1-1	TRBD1	CAWTTGQGDTEAFF	TGTGCCTGGACCACGGGACAGGGGGACACTGAAGCTTTCTTT
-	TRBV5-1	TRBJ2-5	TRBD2	CASSYNAVERGRVETQYF	TGCGCCAGCAGCTACAATGCGGTGGAACGGGGGAGGGTAGAGACCCAGTACTTC
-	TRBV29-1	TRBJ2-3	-	CSAALPLTDTQYF	TGCAGCGCTGCCCTACCACTCACAGATACGCAGTATTTT
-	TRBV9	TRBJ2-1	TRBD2	CASSDTSGAHNEQFF	TGTGCCAGCAGCGACACTAGCGGGGCCCACAATGAGCAGTTCTTC
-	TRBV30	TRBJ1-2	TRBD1	CAYRDRGHYGYTF	TGTGCCTATAGGGACAGGGGACACTATGGCTACACCTTC
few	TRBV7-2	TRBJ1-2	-	CASSLTRAVGYGYTF	TGTGCCAGCAGCTTAACCCGGGCGGTAGGGTATGGCTACACCTTC
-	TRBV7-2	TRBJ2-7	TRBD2	CASSVSGGTYEQYF	TGTGCCAGCAGCGTCAGCGGGGGTACCTACGAGCAGTACTTC
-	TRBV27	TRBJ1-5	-	CASSLNPDRTQPQHF	TGTGCCAGCAGTTTAAACCCTGACCGCACTCAGCCCCAGCATTTT
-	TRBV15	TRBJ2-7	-	CATSRGQFFGQYF	TGTGCCACCAGCAGAGGGCAGTTCTTTGGGCAGTACTTC
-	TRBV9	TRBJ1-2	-	CASSAVGGLHYGYTF	TGTGCCAGCAGCGCTGTGGGGGGACTGCACTATGGCTACACCTTC
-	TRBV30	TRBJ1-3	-	CAWTGSGNTIYF	TGTGCCTGGACAGGCTCTGGAAACACCATATATTTT
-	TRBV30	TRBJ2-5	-	CAWSEQAGETQYF	TGTGCCTGGAGTGAACAGGCGGGAGAGACCCAGTACTTC
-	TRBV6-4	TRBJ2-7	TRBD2	CASSDPTSGGINEQYF	TGTGCCAGCAGTGACCCAACTAGCGGGGGGATCAACGAGCAGTACTTC
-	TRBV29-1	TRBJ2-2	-	CSVRGQPGTGELFF	TGCAGCGTCCGCGGGCAGCCGGGAACCGGGGAGCTGTTTTTT
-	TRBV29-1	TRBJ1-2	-	CASWQGANYGYTF	TGCGCGTCGTGGCAGGGAGCTAACTATGGCTACACCTTC
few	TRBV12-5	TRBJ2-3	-	CASTGQGSDTQYF	TGTGCTTCGACGGGGCAAGGATCTGATACGCAGTATTTT
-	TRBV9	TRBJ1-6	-	CASSPDSLNSPLHF	TGTGCCAGCAGCCCGGACAGCCTTAATTCACCCCTCCACTTT
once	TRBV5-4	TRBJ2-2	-	CASKSDTGTANTGELFF	TGTGCCAGCAAGTCCGACACCGGGACGGCTAACACCGGGGAGCTGTTTTTT
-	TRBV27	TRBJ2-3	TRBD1	CASSTSRQGADTQYF	TGTGCCAGCAGTACGAGCCGACAGGGTGCAGATACGCAGTATTTT
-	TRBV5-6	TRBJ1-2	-	CASSSDFPTRDYGYTF	TGTGCCAGCAGCTCCGATTTCCCGACGAGGGACTATGGCTACACCTTC
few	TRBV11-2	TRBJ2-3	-	CASSGHLGTDTQYF	TGTGCCAGCAGCGGACACCTTGGCACAGATACGCAGTATTTT
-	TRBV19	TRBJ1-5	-	CASSIRYQPQHF	TGTGCCAGTAGTATTAGATATCAGCCCCAGCATTTT
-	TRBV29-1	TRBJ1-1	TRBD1	CSVQRQGAVIEAFF	TGCAGCGTTCAGCGACAGGGGGCTGTCATTGAAGCTTTCTTT
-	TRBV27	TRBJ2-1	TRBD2	CASSPRGGPIYNEQFF	TGTGCCAGCAGTCCCCGGGGGGGCCCTATCTACAATGAGCAGTTCTTC
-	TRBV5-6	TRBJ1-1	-	CASSLSTGEKNTEAFF	TGTGCCAGCAGCTTGTCTACGGGGGAAAAGAACACTGAAGCTTTCTTT
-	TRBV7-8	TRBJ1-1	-	CASSSHLTEAFF	TGTGCCAGCAGCAGTCACCTCACTGAAGCTTTCTTT
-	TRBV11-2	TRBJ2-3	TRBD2	CASSLASGGRGDTQYF	TGTGCCAGCAGCTTAGCTAGCGGGGGCCGGGGAGATACGCAGTATTTT
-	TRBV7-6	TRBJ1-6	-	CASSLATRNSPLHF	TGTGCCAGCAGCTTAGCTACTCGTAATTCACCCCTCCACTTT
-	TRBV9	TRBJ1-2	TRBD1	CASSPGQKYGYTF	TGTGCCAGCAGCCCGGGACAGAAATATGGCTACACCTTC
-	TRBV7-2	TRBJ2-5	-	CASSSKWDFAETQYF	TGTGCCAGCAGCTCGAAATGGGACTTCGCAGAGACCCAGTACTTC
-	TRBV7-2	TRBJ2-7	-	CASSSLQGTEQYF	TGTGCCAGCAGCTCTCTACAGGGTACCGAGCAGTACTTC